Shown below are 27 T cell receptor beta chains from a single sample sequenced in a study of T cells in Graves' hyperthyroidism and ophthalmopathy. Researchers took RNA transcripts and amplified the TCR beta CDR3 regions from them. Using the HTBI primer set, a first-round RT-PCR was run on the TCR CDR3. Each CDR3 protein is one row after TCRdb ran MiXCR on the multiplex PCR reads. This table holds 300,000 or so distinct CDR3 sequences, over 15% found once. The specimen was blood. Receptor source: a woman in her sixties or seventies with Graves' ophthalmopathy.

The chain has TRBV5-1 and TRBJ2-1, with 7 bases that match TRBD2. This CDR3 region has 15 residues. With 0 bases clipped from V and 5 bases from J, the junction kept 5 bases outside the gene matches. Germline V CDR1 and CDR2: SGHRS, YFSETQ. The CDR3 region is CASSLDGGSNNEQFF. DNA for the CDR3: TGCGCCAGCAGCTTGGACGGGGGGTCCAACAATGAGCAGTTCTTC.

This clonotype was observed a few times. The chain carries TRBV7-9 and TRBJ1-4; TRBD1 might be the D (5 bases). V was trimmed by 5 bases and J by 7 bases, leaving 23 bases between them. This CDR3 spans 17 amino acids. The V gene's germline CDR1 is SEHNR and CDR2 FQNEAQ (reference sequence). Here the CDR3 reads CASSPTSGTGGIEKLFF. DNA for the CDR3: TGTGCCAGCAGCCCGACCTCCGGGACGGGAGGTATTGAAAAACTGTTTTTT.

This clonotype turned up a few times. The chain joins TRBV9 to TRBJ2-1, with 9 bases identical to TRBD2. Germline V gene lookup returns CDR1 SGDLS and CDR2 YYNGEE. The CDR3 totals 16 residues. V was pared by 4 bases and J by 6 bases, with 11 bases of the junction left unmatched. The CDR3 bases are TGTGCCAGCAGCCTTGGTTCTAGCGGGGCATGCAATGAGCAGTTCTTC. Amino acid sequence: CASSLGSSGACNEQFF.

The sample holds many counts of this clonotype. The chain couples TRBV20-1 to TRBJ1-5; D remains ambiguous. The V gene's germline CDR1 is DFQATT and CDR2 SNEGSKA (reference sequence). V was pared by 6 bases and J by 4 bases, with 7 bases between. The CDR3 is 11 amino acids. The CDR3 nucleotides read TGCAGTGCCCGTGGAAATCAGCCCCAGCATTTT. Encoded protein: CSARGNQPQHF.

This clonotype has just a few counts. The chain links TRBV19 to TRBJ2-7, with 8 bases identical to TRBD1. The junction had 14 bases not matched to a gene; V was cut back by 5 bases and J by 5 bases. The CDR3 consists of 16 residues. Germline V lookup: CDR1 LNHDA, CDR2 SQIVND (reference sequence). The CDR3 sequence: CASSPQWAGGRHEQYF. The DNA for the CDR3 is TGTGCCAGTAGTCCCCAGTGGGCAGGGGGCCGCCACGAGCAGTACTTC.

Comments on this clonotype: The missing conserved phenylalanine or tryptophan at the end of this CDR3 makes a read error likely. V is TRBV20-1 and J is TRBJ2-5; TRBD1 matches at 7 bases. Unmatched junction bases numbered 11, after V lost 6 bases and J lost 4 bases. Per the germline V gene, CDR1 is DFQATT and CDR2 is SNEGSKA (reference sequence). The CDR3 is 14 amino acids. The CDR3 DNA follows: TGCAGTGCCCTCCCGTGGACAGGACGAGAGACCCAGTACTCC. As protein: CSALPWTGRETQYS.

In this sample, this clonotype turned up a few times. The J gene is TRBJ2-7, the V gene TRBV9, with TRBD2 matching 15 bases. CDR1 is SGDLS and CDR2 is YYNGEE in the germline V gene. The CDR3 has 17 amino acids. The ends lost 0 bases at V and 5 bases at J; junction bases unmatched: 6. The CDR3 DNA follows: TGTGCCAGCAGCGTAGGGGGACTAGCGGGAGGTCTCGACGAGCAGTACTTC. Its protein product is CASSVGGLAGGLDEQYF.

In this sample, this clonotype turned up many times. J is TRBJ2-1 and V is TRBV6-1; 10 nucleotides line up with TRBD1. CDR1 is MNHNS, CDR2 SASEGT, per germline. This CDR3 contains 15 residues. After removal of 3 bases from V and 7 bases from J, the junction contained 6 bases not matched to a gene. This chain's CDR3 is CASSEPGQGRNEQFF. The DNA of the CDR3 is TGTGCCAGCAGTGAGCCGGGACAGGGGAGGAATGAGCAGTTCTTC.

This clonotype was counted between two and nine times. CDR3 loop: CAISESGQDTDTQYF. As DNA, the CDR3 is TGTGCCATCAGTGAGTCAGGGCAGGACACAGATACGCAGTATTTT. The rearrangement uses TRBV10-3 and TRBJ2-3; D call uncertain. Trimming stripped 0 bases from V and 2 bases from J, with 9 bases between. CDR1 and CDR2 from the germline V gene are ENHRY and SYGVKD. The CDR3 totals 15 residues.

This clonotype was seen at least ten times. V usage is TRBV5-1 and J usage is TRBJ2-3; tentative D call: TRBD1 (5 bases). CDR1 SGHRS and CDR2 YFSETQ come from the germline V gene. Trimming cost V 0 bases and J 0 bases, with 11 bases left between them. This CDR3 is built from 16 residues. The DNA of the CDR3 is TGCGCCAGCAGCTTGGGACAGACTCTTAGCACAGATACGCAGTATTTT. Encoded protein: CASSLGQTLSTDTQYF.

The chain couples TRBV5-4 to TRBJ2-1, with TRBD1 identical over 7 bases. This CDR3 has 16 amino acids. Germline values: CDR1 SGHNT, CDR2 YYREEE (reference sequence). The trim removed 4 bases at V and 7 bases at J, leaving 14 bases unmatched. The CDR3 DNA reads as TGTGCCAGCAGCACCCCGACAGGGAATCCAGGTAATGAGCAGTTCTTC. Translated: CASSTPTGNPGNEQFF.

The gene calls are TRBV6-1 and TRBJ2-7; D might be TRBD1 (8 bases). Looked up from germline, CDR1 is MNHNS and CDR2 is SASEGT. The CDR3 spans 14 residues. Between the trimmed V and J ends, which lost 5 bases and 3 bases, there was a span of 14 bases. The CDR3 region has the DNA TGTGCCAGCAGTCCAACAGGGGGGGTCTACGAGCAGTACTTC. Amino acid sequence: CASSPTGGVYEQYF.

This clonotype was seen ten or more times. This sequence joins TRBV12-3 or TRBV12-4 and TRBJ1-1, with D possibly being TRBD1 (6 bases). This CDR3 spans 15 amino acids. Trimming cost V 1 base and J 5 bases, with 14 bases left between them. In DNA form, the CDR3 reads TGTGCCAGCAGTTTAGGAGGGGGGGGCGGGACTGAAGCTTTCTTT. The encoded protein is CASSLGGGGGTEAFF.

In its sample, this clonotype was seen a few times. The chain has TRBV7-9 and TRBJ2-1; 7 positions agree with TRBD1. V trimming: 1 base; J trimming: 5 bases; junction bases outside the gene matches: 8. The CDR3 consists of 16 residues. Germline CDR1 and CDR2: SEHNR and FQNEAQ (reference sequence). The CDR3 nucleotides are TGTGCCAGCAGCTTAGGACGACAGGGTATGAACAATGAGCAGTTCTTC. Its protein is CASSLGRQGMNNEQFF.

This clonotype has a handful of counts. The rearrangement links TRBV7-9 to TRBJ2-3; 9 nucleotides agree with TRBD2. Germline V gene lookup returns CDR1 SEHNR and CDR2 FQNEAQ (reference sequence). The V gene end was trimmed by 3 bases and the J gene end by 5 bases; junction bases not matched to a gene: 6. The CDR3 covers 15 residues. The chain's CDR3 is CASSFQRGAGDTQYF. The CDR3 DNA is TGTGCCAGCAGCTTTCAGCGGGGGGCCGGAGATACGCAGTATTTT.

This clonotype was recorded a few times. The chain has TRBV6-1 and TRBJ1-4, with D maybe TRBD1 (5 bases). The germline V gene encodes CDR1 MNHNS and CDR2 SASEGT. This CDR3 region has 13 residues. Between the trimmed V and J ends, which lost 5 bases and 10 bases, there was a span of 14 bases. The CDR3 region has the DNA TGTGCCAGCAGTCCAGGGCGGCCCCCAAAACTGTTTTTT. This sequence encodes CASSPGRPPKLFF.

This clonotype was observed at least ten times. This chain uses TRBV6-2 or TRBV6-3 with TRBJ1-2; 8 nucleotides align to TRBD1. Losses at the gene ends were 6 bases for V and 6 bases for J; bases not matched to a gene: 12. The CDR3 sequence is 15 residues long. Germline CDR1 is MNHEY and CDR2 is SVGEGT. The CDR3 coding sequence is TGTGCCAGCAGCATCCGGGACAGGATGAGTCATGGCTACACCTTC. It yields the protein CASSIRDRMSHGYTF.

This clonotype was recorded many times. The gene calls are TRBV4-1 and TRBJ2-3, with D possibly TRBD1 on 6 matching bases. This CDR3 has 15 residues. Per germline, CDR1 MGHRA and CDR2 YSYEKL. V lost 3 bases and J lost 0, with 10 bases in between. As DNA, the CDR3 is TGCGCCAGCAGCCAGGACAGCTATAGCACAGATACGCAGTATTTT. This encodes CASSQDSYSTDTQYF.

V and J are TRBV4-3 and TRBJ2-1; D may be TRBD1 (5 bases). CDR3 size: 18 residues. Germline CDR1 reads LGHNA; CDR2 reads YSLEER. V dropped 2 bases and J dropped 0 bases, with 17 bases sitting between them. The CDR3 spells CASSQHTGDGYSYNEQFF. DNA for the CDR3: TGCGCCAGCAGCCAACATACAGGAGACGGATACTCCTACAATGAGCAGTTCTTC.

The CDR3 sequence is CASTRLRDSAARSNTGELFF. For the CDR3, the DNA is TGTGCCAGTACCCGGCTCCGGGACAGTGCGGCTCGGTCGAACACCGGGGAGCTGTTTTTT. The rearrangement uses TRBV19 and TRBJ2-2, with TRBD1 identical over 7 bases. Germline CDR1 reads LNHDA; CDR2 reads SQIVND (reference sequence). After removal of 7 bases from V and 0 bases from J, the junction contained 20 bases not matched to a gene. The CDR3 covers 20 residues.

This clonotype was found many times. The rearrangement links TRBV18 to TRBJ1-1, with 10 bases lining up with TRBD1. The germline gives CDR1 KGHSH, CDR2 LQKENI. CDR3 length equals 13 residues. Losses at the gene ends were 10 bases for V and 5 bases for J; bases not matched to a gene: 7. CDR3 sequence (DNA): TGTGCCACCTTTGGACAGGGGGGGACTGAAGCTTTCTTT. Amino acids: CATFGQGGTEAFF. The full variable domain, with the rest looked up from reference TRBV18 and TRBJ1-1, is NAGVMQNPRHLVRRRGQEARLRCSPMKGHSHVYWYRQLPEEGLKFMVYLQKENIIDESGMPKERFSAEFPKEGPSILRIQQVVRGDSAAYFCATFGQGGTEAFFGQGTRLTVV.

This clonotype was recorded many times. This chain links TRBV28 with TRBJ1-1, with 8 bases matching TRBD1. Germline V gives CDR1 MDHEN, CDR2 SYDVKM. The CDR3 is made up of 16 amino acids. V lost 1 base and J lost 3; bases outside the gene matches: 7. The CDR3 DNA reads as TGTGCCAGCAGTTTATCTCCGGGACAGGCGTACACTGAAGCTTTCTTT. This gives the protein CASSLSPGQAYTEAFF. Based on the CDR3 plus reference TRBV28 and TRBJ1-1, the full variable domain is DVKVTQSSRYLVKRTGEKVFLECVQDMDHENMFWYRQDPGLGLRLIYFSYDVKMKEKGDIPEGYSVSREKKERFSLILESASTNQTSMYLCASSLSPGQAYTEAFFGQGTRLTVV.

This rearrangement joins TRBV19 to TRBJ2-1; a possible D gene is TRBD2 (6 bases). Per germline, CDR1 LNHDA and CDR2 SQIVND (reference sequence). V lost 6 bases and J lost 5, with 14 bases in between. The CDR3 is 14 residues long. CDR3 DNA sequence: TGTGCCAGTAGGCCCCCGCCGGGAGACAATGAGCAGTTCTTC. Its translation is CASRPPPGDNEQFF.

This clonotype was counted only a few times. The J gene is TRBJ2-3, the V gene TRBV6-1, with 9 nucleotides matching TRBD2. Germline trimming cut 6 bases from V and 1 base from J; bases unmatched to any gene: 5. The V gene's germline CDR1 is MNHNS and CDR2 SASEGT. The CDR3 extends over 15 amino acids. The CDR3 region has the DNA TGTGCCAGCAGAGATAGCGGGGGCCGCACAGATACGCAGTATTTT. Translating gives CASRDSGGRTDTQYF.

The V gene is TRBV28, the J gene TRBJ1-2, with 7 positions matching TRBD1. V was clipped by 8 bases and J by 4 bases; unmatched bases: 1. Germline V CDR1 and CDR2: MDHEN, SYDVKM. The CDR3 length is 11 residues. CDR3 sequence reads: CASGTAYGYTF. In nucleotides, the CDR3 is TGTGCCAGCGGGACAGCCTATGGCTACACCTTC.

Of note for this clonotype: This may be a read error: a much more frequent sequence differs by one nucleotide. The rearrangement uses TRBV6-1 and TRBJ2-2; a possible D gene is TRBD2 (5 bases). CDR3 length equals 13 residues. Germline V gene data show CDR1 as MNHNS and CDR2 as SASEGT. The CDR3 region has the DNA TGTGCCAACAGTCAGGACTTCACCGGGGAGCTGTTTTTT. Translation gives CANSQDFTGELFF.

The CDR3 DNA is TGTGCCAGCAGCGACGGGACAGGGCAAGGAAACACCATATATTTT. This gives the protein CASSDGTGQGNTIYF. The chain employs TRBV9 and TRBJ1-3; 9 bases agree with TRBD1. After removal of 3 bases from V and 4 bases from J, the junction contained 5 bases not matched to a gene. Germline loops: CDR1 SGDLS, CDR2 YYNGEE. The length of the CDR3 is 15 residues.